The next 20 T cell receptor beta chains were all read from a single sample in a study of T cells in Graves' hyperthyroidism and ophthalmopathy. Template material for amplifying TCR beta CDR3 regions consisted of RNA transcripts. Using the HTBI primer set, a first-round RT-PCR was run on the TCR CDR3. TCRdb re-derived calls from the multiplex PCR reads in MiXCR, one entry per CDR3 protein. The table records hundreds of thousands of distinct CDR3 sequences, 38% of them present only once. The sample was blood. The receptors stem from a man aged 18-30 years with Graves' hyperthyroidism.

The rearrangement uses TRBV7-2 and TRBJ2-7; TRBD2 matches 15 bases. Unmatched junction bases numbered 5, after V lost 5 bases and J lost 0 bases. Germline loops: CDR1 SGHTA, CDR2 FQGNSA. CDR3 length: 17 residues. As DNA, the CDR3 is TGTGCCAGCAGCCGGACTAGCGGGAGGGGGAGCTCCTACGAGCAGTACTTC. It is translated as CASSRTSGRGSSYEQYF.

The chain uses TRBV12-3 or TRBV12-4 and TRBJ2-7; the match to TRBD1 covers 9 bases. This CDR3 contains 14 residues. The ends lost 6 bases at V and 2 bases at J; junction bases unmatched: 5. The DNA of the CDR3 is TGTGCCAGCAGCCGGGACAGGGCCACCTACGAGCAGTACTTC. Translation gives CASSRDRATYEQYF.

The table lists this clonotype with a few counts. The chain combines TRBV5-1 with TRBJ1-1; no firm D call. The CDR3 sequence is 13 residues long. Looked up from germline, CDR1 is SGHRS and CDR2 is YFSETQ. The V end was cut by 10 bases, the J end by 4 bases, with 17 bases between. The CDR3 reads CASRTDHVTEAFF. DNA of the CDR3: TGCGCCTCTCGCACAGACCATGTCACTGAAGCTTTCTTT.

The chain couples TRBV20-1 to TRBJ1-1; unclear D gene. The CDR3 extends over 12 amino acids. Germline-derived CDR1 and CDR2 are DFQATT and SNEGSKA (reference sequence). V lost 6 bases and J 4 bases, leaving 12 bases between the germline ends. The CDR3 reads CSAKDLGTEAFF. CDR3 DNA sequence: TGCAGTGCGAAGGACCTGGGCACTGAAGCTTTCTTT.

As DNA, the CDR3 is TGTGCCACCAGTGATCTTACTAGTTCTGCTGGTAATGAGCAGTTCTTC. The encoded protein is CATSDLTSSAGNEQFF. V gene TRBV24-1 combines with J gene TRBJ2-1, with TRBD2 as a possible D gene (5 bases). V was trimmed by 3 bases and J by 7 bases, leaving 18 bases between them. CDR1 is KGHDR and CDR2 is SFDVKD in the germline V gene. The CDR3 has 16 amino acids.

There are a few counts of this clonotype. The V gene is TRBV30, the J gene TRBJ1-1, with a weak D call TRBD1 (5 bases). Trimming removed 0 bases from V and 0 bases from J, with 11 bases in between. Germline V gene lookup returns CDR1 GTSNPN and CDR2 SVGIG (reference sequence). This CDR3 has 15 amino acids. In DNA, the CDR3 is TGTGCCTGGAGTGTAACGGGACTCATGAACACTGAAGCTTTCTTT. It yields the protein CAWSVTGLMNTEAFF.

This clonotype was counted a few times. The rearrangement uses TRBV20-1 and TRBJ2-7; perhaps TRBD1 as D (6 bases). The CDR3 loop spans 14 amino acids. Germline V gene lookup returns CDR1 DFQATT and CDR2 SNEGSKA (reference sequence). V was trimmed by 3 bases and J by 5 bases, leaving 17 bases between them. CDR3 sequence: CSASSRGRGNEQYF. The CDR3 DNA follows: TGCAGTGCTAGTTCCAGGGGCAGAGGTAACGAGCAGTACTTC.

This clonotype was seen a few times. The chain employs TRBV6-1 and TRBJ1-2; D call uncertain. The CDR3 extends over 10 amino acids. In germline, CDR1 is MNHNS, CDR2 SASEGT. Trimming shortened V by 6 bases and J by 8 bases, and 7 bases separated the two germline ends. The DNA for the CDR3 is TGTGCCAGCAGAGACTTGGGCTACACCTTC. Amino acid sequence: CASRDLGYTF.

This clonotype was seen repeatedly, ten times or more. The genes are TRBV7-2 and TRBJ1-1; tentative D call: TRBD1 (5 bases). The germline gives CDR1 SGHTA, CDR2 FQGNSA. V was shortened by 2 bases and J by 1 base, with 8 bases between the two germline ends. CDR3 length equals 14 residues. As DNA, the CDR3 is TGTGCCAGCAGCTTATGGGGGGGGAACACTGAAGCTTTCTTT. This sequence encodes CASSLWGGNTEAFF. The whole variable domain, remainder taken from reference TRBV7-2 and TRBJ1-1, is GAGVSQSPSNKVTEKGKDVELRCDPISGHTALYWYRQSLGQGLEFLIYFQGNSAPDKSGLPSDRFSAERTGGSVSTLTIQRTQQEDSAVYLCASSLWGGNTEAFFGQGTRLTVV.

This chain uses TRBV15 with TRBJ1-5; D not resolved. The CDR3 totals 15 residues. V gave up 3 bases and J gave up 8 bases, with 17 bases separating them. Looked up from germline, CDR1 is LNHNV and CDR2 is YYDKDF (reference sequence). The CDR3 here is CATSSPRSVGEPQHF. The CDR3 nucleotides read TGTGCCACCAGCAGTCCACGGTCAGTCGGGGAGCCCCAGCATTTT.

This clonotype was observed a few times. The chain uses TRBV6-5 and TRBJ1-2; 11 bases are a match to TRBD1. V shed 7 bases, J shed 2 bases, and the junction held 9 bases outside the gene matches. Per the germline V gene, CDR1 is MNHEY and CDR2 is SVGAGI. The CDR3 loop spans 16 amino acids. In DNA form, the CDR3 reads TGTGCCAGCACCGGACAGGGGGCCACTGGGAACTATGGCTACACCTTC. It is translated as CASTGQGATGNYGYTF.

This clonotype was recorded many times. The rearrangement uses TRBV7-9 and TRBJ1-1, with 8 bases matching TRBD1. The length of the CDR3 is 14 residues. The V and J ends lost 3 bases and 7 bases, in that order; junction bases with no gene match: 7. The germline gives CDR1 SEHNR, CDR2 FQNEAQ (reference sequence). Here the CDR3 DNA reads TGTGCCAGCAGCTTCGGGGACAGGCCGATTGAAGCTTTCTTT. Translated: CASSFGDRPIEAFF.

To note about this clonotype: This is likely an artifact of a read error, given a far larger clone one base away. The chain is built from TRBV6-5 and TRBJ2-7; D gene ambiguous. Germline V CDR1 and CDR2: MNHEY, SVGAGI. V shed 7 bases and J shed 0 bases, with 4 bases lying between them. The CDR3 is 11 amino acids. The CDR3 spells CASIFSYEQYF. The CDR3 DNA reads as TGTGCCAGCATCTTCTCCTACGAGCAGTACTTC.

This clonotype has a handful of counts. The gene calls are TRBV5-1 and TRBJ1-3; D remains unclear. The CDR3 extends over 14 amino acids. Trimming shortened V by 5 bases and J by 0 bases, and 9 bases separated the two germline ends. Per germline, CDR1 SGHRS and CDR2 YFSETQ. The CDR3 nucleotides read TGCGCCAGCAGGTTAGAGATCTCTGGAAACACCATATATTTT. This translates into CASRLEISGNTIYF. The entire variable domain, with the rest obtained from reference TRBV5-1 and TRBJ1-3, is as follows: KAGVTQTPRYLIKTRGQQVTLSCSPISGHRSVSWYQQTPGQGLQFLFEYFSETQRNKGNFPGRFSGRQFSNSRSEMNVSTLELGDSALYLCASRLEISGNTIYFGEGSWLTVV.

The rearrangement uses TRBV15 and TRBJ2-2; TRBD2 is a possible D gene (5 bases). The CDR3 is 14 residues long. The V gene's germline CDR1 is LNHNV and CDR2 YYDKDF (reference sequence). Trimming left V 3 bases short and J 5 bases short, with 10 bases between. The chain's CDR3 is CATSSLGGTGELFF. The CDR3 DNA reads TGTGCCACCAGCAGCTTGGGCGGGACCGGGGAGCTGTTTTTT.

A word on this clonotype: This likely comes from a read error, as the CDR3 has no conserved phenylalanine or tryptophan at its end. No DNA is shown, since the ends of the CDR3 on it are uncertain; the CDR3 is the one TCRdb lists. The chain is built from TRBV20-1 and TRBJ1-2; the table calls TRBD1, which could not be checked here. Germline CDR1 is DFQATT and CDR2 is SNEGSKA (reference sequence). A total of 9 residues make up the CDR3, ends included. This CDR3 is CSAGTAYSY.

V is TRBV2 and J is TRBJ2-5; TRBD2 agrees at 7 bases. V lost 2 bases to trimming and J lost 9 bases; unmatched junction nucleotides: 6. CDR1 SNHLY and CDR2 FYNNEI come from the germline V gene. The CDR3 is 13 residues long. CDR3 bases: TGTGCCAGCAGTGAACGGGGGGATCAGCCCCAGTACTTC. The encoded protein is CASSERGDQPQYF. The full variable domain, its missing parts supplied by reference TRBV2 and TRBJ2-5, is EPEVTQTPSHQVTQMGQEVILRCVPISNHLYFYWYRQILGQKVEFLVSFYNNEISEKSEIFDDQFSVERPDGSNFTLKIRSTKLEDSAMYFCASSERGDQPQYFGPGTRLLVL.

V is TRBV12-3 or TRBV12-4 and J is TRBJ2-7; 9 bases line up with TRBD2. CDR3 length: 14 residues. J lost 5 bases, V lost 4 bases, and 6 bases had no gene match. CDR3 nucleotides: TGTGCCAGCAGTTCGGGACTAGCTTGGGACGAGCAGTACTTC. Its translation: CASSSGLAWDEQYF.

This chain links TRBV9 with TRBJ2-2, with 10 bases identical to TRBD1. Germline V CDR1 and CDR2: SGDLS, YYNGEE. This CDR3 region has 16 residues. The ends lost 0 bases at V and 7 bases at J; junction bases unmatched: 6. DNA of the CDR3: TGTGCCAGCAGCGTAGTTAGGACAGGGGGTGACGGGGAGCTGTTTTTT. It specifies CASSVVRTGGDGELFF.

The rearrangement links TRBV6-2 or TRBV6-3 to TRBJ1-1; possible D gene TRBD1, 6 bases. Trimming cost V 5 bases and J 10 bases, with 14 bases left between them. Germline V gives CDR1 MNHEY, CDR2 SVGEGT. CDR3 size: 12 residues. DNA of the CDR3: TGTGCCAGCAGTCTCGGACAGCGACCAGCTTTCTTT. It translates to CASSLGQRPAFF.